These 15 T cell receptor beta chains were all obtained from the same sample, sequenced in a study of T cells in Graves' hyperthyroidism and ophthalmopathy. Amplified TCR beta CDR3 regions came from RNA transcripts. A first-round RT-PCR of the TCR CDR3 used the HTBI primer set. TCRdb fed the multiplex PCR reads into MiXCR, producing one record per CDR3 protein. The data contain roughly 700,000 distinct CDR3 sequences, 14% of them seen just once; the ten biggest clones take up roughly a tenth. The sequenced sample consisted of blood. These TCRs come from a woman younger than 30 with Graves' hyperthyroidism.

The rearrangement joins TRBV9 to TRBJ2-5, with D possibly matching TRBD1 (6 bases). The CDR3 is made up of 16 amino acids. Per germline, CDR1 SGDLS and CDR2 YYNGEE. V lost 2 bases to trimming and J lost 2 bases, with 16 bases between them. The chain's CDR3 is CASSVATQGPQETQYF. For the CDR3, the DNA is TGTGCCAGCAGCGTGGCCACACAGGGCCCACAAGAGACCCAGTACTTC.

This clonotype was picked up many times. This rearrangement joins TRBV20-1 to TRBJ2-7, with 9 bases lining up with TRBD1. Looked up from germline, CDR1 is DFQATT and CDR2 is SNEGSKA (reference sequence). V shed 6 bases and J 2 bases; nucleotides not matched to a gene: 8. The CDR3 is made up of 14 amino acids. CDR3 DNA: TGCAGTGCAATCCACGGGACAGGGACCTACGAGCAGTACTTC. Protein: CSAIHGTGTYEQYF.

This clonotype was detected a few times. This sequence joins TRBV10-2 and TRBJ1-1; no clear D gene. Per the germline V gene, CDR1 is WSHSY and CDR2 is SAAADI. Between the trimmed V and J ends, which lost 6 bases and 0 bases, there was a span of 11 bases. The length of the CDR3 is 14 residues. The CDR3 sequence: CASRSQTMNTEAFF. Here the CDR3 DNA reads TGCGCCAGCAGATCACAGACCATGAACACTGAAGCTTTCTTT.

This clonotype showed up many times. V gene TRBV20-1 combines with J gene TRBJ2-7; no definite D call. Germline assignment: CDR1 DFQATT and CDR2 SNEGSKA (reference sequence). The CDR3 length is 13 residues. The V gene lost 0 bases and the J gene lost 1 base, with 7 bases spanning the gap. This CDR3 reads CSARDDWSYEQYF. CDR3 sequence (DNA): TGCAGTGCTAGAGATGATTGGTCCTACGAGCAGTACTTC.

This clonotype was observed a handful of times. The DNA is left out, because the CDR3 cannot be placed on it with certainty; the CDR3 is given as TCRdb lists it. The J gene is TRBJ1-2, the V gene TRBV29-1; the DNA was not used to check the table's D call, TRBD1. Germline V CDR1 and CDR2: SQVTM, ANQGSEA. The CDR3 is 12 amino acids long, termini counted. The CDR3 sequence is CSGGRGDYGCTF.

This clonotype was recorded many times. This chain links TRBV30 with TRBJ2-5; the D gene is possibly TRBD1 (6 bases). Looked up from germline, CDR1 is GTSNPN and CDR2 is SVGIG (reference sequence). With 5 bases removed from V and 2 bases from J, the gap between germline ends came to 12 bases. CDR3 length: 13 residues. In DNA, the CDR3 is TGTGCCTGGGCCAGGACAGTTCAAGAGACCCAGTACTTC. Its protein is CAWARTVQETQYF.

The rearrangement links TRBV6-1 to TRBJ2-1; D not resolved. The germline V gene has CDR1 MNHNS and CDR2 SASEGT. Trimming shortened V by 6 bases and J by 0 bases, and 12 bases separated the two germline ends. The CDR3 contains 15 residues. The CDR3 is CASSPHADSYNEQFF. CDR3 sequence (DNA): TGTGCCAGCAGCCCACATGCGGACTCCTACAATGAGCAGTTCTTC.

This clonotype showed up just once. V gene TRBV29-1 combines with J gene TRBJ2-3; 8 nucleotides match TRBD1. This CDR3 spans 15 amino acids. V shed 6 bases and J 4 bases; nucleotides not matched to a gene: 12. The V gene's germline CDR1 is SQVTM and CDR2 ANQGSEA. CDR3: CSVATGQGESDTQYF. DNA of the CDR3: TGCAGCGTAGCAACTGGACAGGGCGAGTCAGATACGCAGTATTTT.

This clonotype occurred a few times. This chain links TRBV4-1 with TRBJ1-6, with 9 nucleotides matching TRBD1. Germline trimming cut 6 bases from V and 8 bases from J; bases unmatched to any gene: 11. This CDR3 comprises 16 residues. Germline-derived CDR1 and CDR2 are MGHRA and YSYEKL. As DNA, the CDR3 is TGCGCCAGCAGAGACTACAGGGGGCCCCTCCATTCACCCCTCCACTTT. Its protein is CASRDYRGPLHSPLHF.

This clonotype was seen repeatedly, ten times or more. The chain recombines TRBV2 with TRBJ1-5, with D maybe TRBD1 (5 bases). V was trimmed by 5 bases and J by 4 bases, leaving 12 bases between them. The germline V gene has CDR1 SNHLY and CDR2 FYNNEI. The CDR3 has 14 amino acids. CDR3 protein: CASSKIGANQPQHF. The DNA of the CDR3 is TGTGCCAGCAGTAAAATCGGGGCAAATCAGCCCCAGCATTTT.

This clonotype was counted many times. The rearrangement links TRBV5-6 to TRBJ1-1; tentative D call: TRBD1 (6 bases). The germline V and J ends were trimmed by 4 bases and 3 bases, with 16 bases remaining between them. CDR3 length equals 15 residues. Germline CDR1 is SGHDT and CDR2 is YYEEEE. This CDR3 reads CASSEGQLEYTEAFF. The CDR3 region has the DNA TGTGCCAGCAGCGAAGGACAGTTGGAGTACACTGAAGCTTTCTTT.

In its sample, this clonotype was seen a few times. The genes are TRBV28 and TRBJ1-4; 7 nucleotides line up with TRBD1. The junction had 7 bases not matched to a gene; V was cut back by 5 bases and J by 7 bases. The CDR3 contains 14 residues. CDR1 and CDR2 (germline): MDHEN, SYDVKM. CDR3: CASSGRDRLEKLFF. The CDR3 region has the DNA TGTGCCAGCAGTGGGAGGGACAGACTTGAAAAACTGTTTTTT.

The chain employs TRBV20-1 and TRBJ1-2, with TRBD1 matching over 8 bases. Trimming cost V 5 bases and J 5 bases; bases outside gene matches: 13. CDR1 and CDR2 from the germline V gene are DFQATT and SNEGSKA (reference sequence). The CDR3 is 15 amino acids. CDR3 loop: CSAFLSGTGDYGYTF. CDR3 coding DNA: TGCAGTGCTTTCCTGTCCGGGACAGGCGATTATGGCTACACCTTC.

This clonotype was detected many times. V is TRBV4-1 and J is TRBJ2-1; no clear D. The CDR3 length is 17 residues. Trimming pared 4 bases from V and 5 bases from J, leaving 21 bases between. Germline V CDR1 and CDR2: MGHRA, YSYEKL. The DNA for the CDR3 is TGCGCCAGCAGCCCGTATTACCGTGCGGCGAACGACAATGAGCAGTTCTTC. It yields the protein CASSPYYRAANDNEQFF.

The sample holds many counts of this clonotype. This chain joins TRBV7-3 and TRBJ1-5, with a tentative D call TRBD1 (6 bases). The germline V and J ends were trimmed by 5 bases and 1 base, with 9 bases remaining between them. The germline V gene encodes CDR1 SGHTA and CDR2 FQGTGA. The CDR3 sequence is 14 residues long. CDR3 nucleotides: TGTGCCAGCAGCGGCACAGGGAGCAATCAGCCCCAGCATTTT. This sequence encodes CASSGTGSNQPQHF. Looking up the rest from reference TRBV7-3 and TRBJ1-5 gives the full variable domain: GAGVSQTPSNKVTEKGKYVELRCDPISGHTALYWYRQSLGQGPEFLIYFQGTGAADDSGLPNDRFFAVRPEGSVSTLKIQRTERGDSAVYLCASSGTGSNQPQHFGDGTRLSIL.